The TCR beta chain described here comes from a study of control samples from healthy donors and cancer patients. Produced via immunoSEQ multiplex PCR; TCRdb's table is partial and in-frame only. The sample lists tens of thousands of clones; approximately 93% were seen once. The V gene lost 0 bases and the J gene lost 2 bases, with 4 bases spanning the gap. The CDR3 is made up of 13 amino acids. Sequenced input: PBMCs. The sequence was collected from a woman in her forties with lung cancer. V gene TRBV12-3 or TRBV12-4 combines with J gene TRBJ1-1; unclear D gene. CDR3 amino acids: CASSLAVNTEAFF. CDR3 sequence (DNA): TGTGCCAGCAGTTTAGCTGTTAACACTGAAGCTTTCTTT.